These T cell receptor beta chains were read from a single sample in a study of CD8 T cells in Susac syndrome. TCRdb used MiXCR to reprocess the immunoSEQ multiplex PCR reads, holding one entry per CDR3 protein. This table holds 150,000 to 200,000 distinct CDR3 sequences, 90% to 95% found once. The sample was CD4+ T cells from PBMCs. Every receptor here comes from a human donor in good health. CDR3s include the opening cysteine and the closing phenylalanine or tryptophan. A D gene is named only where the DNA matches it firmly. Clone size is shown for a subset of rows, as once, few, many or a class of expanded clone.

v_gene: TRBV7-2
j_gene: TRBJ1-2
abundance: -
d_gene: -
CDR3aa: CASSSPVNGYTF
CDR3nt: TGTGCCAGCAGCTCACCAGTTAATGGCTACACCTTC

v_gene: TRBV6-5
j_gene: TRBJ2-7
abundance: -
d_gene: TRBD2
CDR3aa: CASSYSTSGGYEQYF
CDR3nt: TGTGCCAGCAGTTACTCGACTAGCGGGGGCTACGAGCAGTACTTC

v_gene: TRBV5-6
j_gene: TRBJ2-3
abundance: few
d_gene: TRBD2
CDR3aa: CASSLGLAGADTQYF
CDR3nt: TGTGCCAGCAGCTTGGGACTAGCGGGGGCAGATACGCAGTATTTT

v_gene: TRBV3-1
j_gene: TRBJ2-4
abundance: -
d_gene: TRBD2
CDR3aa: CASSQQTSGGPQYF
CDR3nt: TGTGCCAGCAGCCAACAGACTAGCGGGGGACCTCAGTACTTC

v_gene: TRBV9
j_gene: TRBJ2-3
abundance: -
d_gene: -
CDR3aa: CASSVRGSTDTQYF
CDR3nt: TGTGCCAGCAGCGTGAGGGGGAGCACAGATACGCAGTATTTT

v_gene: TRBV18
j_gene: TRBJ1-3
abundance: -
d_gene: TRBD1
CDR3aa: CASSPGQTSGNTIYF
CDR3nt: TGTGCCAGCTCACCGGGACAGACCTCTGGAAACACCATATATTTT

v_gene: TRBV5-1
j_gene: TRBJ2-3
abundance: -
d_gene: -
CDR3aa: CASSFREARTDTQYF
CDR3nt: TGCGCCAGCAGCTTTCGAGAGGCACGTACAGATACGCAGTATTTT

v_gene: TRBV4-2
j_gene: TRBJ2-1
abundance: -
d_gene: -
CDR3aa: CASSQDRDPQRSQFF
CDR3nt: TGTGCCAGCAGCCAAGATCGGGACCCCCAGAGGTCGCAGTTCTTC

v_gene: TRBV9
j_gene: TRBJ1-2
abundance: once
d_gene: -
CDR3aa: CASSVAHSHNYGYTF
CDR3nt: TGTGCCAGCAGCGTAGCCCATTCACACAACTATGGCTACACCTTC

v_gene: TRBV6-5
j_gene: TRBJ2-5
abundance: -
d_gene: TRBD1
CDR3aa: CASSYSTGVLSETQYF
CDR3nt: TGTGCCAGCAGTTACTCGACAGGGGTCCTTTCAGAGACCCAGTACTTC

v_gene: TRBV6-5
j_gene: TRBJ1-6
abundance: once
d_gene: -
CDR3aa: CASSFRSYNSPLHF
CDR3nt: TGTGCCAGCAGTTTCAGGTCCTATAATTCACCCCTCCACTTT

v_gene: TRBV5-4
j_gene: TRBJ2-7
abundance: -
d_gene: -
CDR3aa: CASSSGVSYEQYF
CDR3nt: TGTGCCAGCAGCTCCGGGGTCTCCTACGAGCAGTACTTC

v_gene: TRBV20-1
j_gene: TRBJ2-5
abundance: -
d_gene: TRBD2
CDR3aa: CSASLGLAQETQYF
CDR3nt: TGCAGTGCTAGCCTGGGACTAGCGCAAGAGACCCAGTACTTC

v_gene: TRBV29-1
j_gene: TRBJ1-1
abundance: -
d_gene: -
CDR3aa: CSGGRETEAFF
CDR3nt: TGCAGCGGTGGCAGGGAGACTGAAGCTTTCTTT

v_gene: TRBV5-1
j_gene: TRBJ2-5
abundance: -
d_gene: -
CDR3aa: CASRRDSDKETQYF
CDR3nt: TGCGCCAGCAGACGGGACTCCGATAAAGAGACCCAGTACTTC

v_gene: TRBV9
j_gene: TRBJ1-5
abundance: once
d_gene: -
CDR3aa: CASSRGGDQPQHF
CDR3nt: TGTGCCAGCAGTAGGGGGGGGGATCAGCCCCAGCATTTT

v_gene: TRBV4-1
j_gene: TRBJ2-3
abundance: -
d_gene: TRBD2
CDR3aa: CASSQGPSGGRDTQYF
CDR3nt: TGCGCCAGCAGCCAAGGTCCTAGCGGGGGGCGAGATACGCAGTATTTT

v_gene: TRBV29-1
j_gene: TRBJ2-1
abundance: -
d_gene: -
CDR3aa: CSASGRENEQFF
CDR3nt: TGCAGCGCCTCAGGGAGAGAGAATGAGCAGTTCTTC

v_gene: TRBV20-1
j_gene: TRBJ2-7
abundance: -
d_gene: TRBD1
CDR3aa: CSARRDRNYEQYF
CDR3nt: TGCAGTGCTAGACGGGACAGAAACTACGAGCAGTACTTC

v_gene: TRBV2
j_gene: TRBJ2-7
abundance: -
d_gene: TRBD1
CDR3aa: CASSEGTGTGRYEQYF
CDR3nt: TGTGCCAGCAGTGAGGGGACCGGGACAGGGAGGTACGAGCAGTACTTC

v_gene: TRBV7-2
j_gene: TRBJ1-5
abundance: few
d_gene: TRBD1
CDR3aa: CASSSTGGGNQPQHF
CDR3nt: TGTGCCAGCAGCTCTACAGGGGGCGGGAATCAGCCCCAGCATTTT

v_gene: TRBV12-3/TRBV12-4
j_gene: TRBJ2-1
abundance: once
d_gene: -
CDR3aa: CASSFRQGKYNEQFF
CDR3nt: TGTGCCAGCAGTTTTCGTCAGGGGAAATACAATGAGCAGTTCTTC

v_gene: TRBV7-8
j_gene: TRBJ2-7
abundance: -
d_gene: -
CDR3aa: CASSLRLTSEQYF
CDR3nt: TGTGCCAGCAGCCTTAGGTTAACGTCCGAGCAGTACTTC

v_gene: TRBV6-1
j_gene: TRBJ1-6
abundance: -
d_gene: TRBD1
CDR3aa: CASSEYAGTGVGSPLHF
CDR3nt: TGTGCCAGCAGTGAATATGCCGGGACAGGCGTAGGGTCACCCCTCCACTTT

v_gene: TRBV24-1
j_gene: TRBJ1-2
abundance: -
d_gene: -
CDR3aa: CATSDLPWRGYTF
CDR3nt: TGTGCCACCAGTGATCTCCCGTGGCGGGGCTACACCTTC

v_gene: TRBV25-1
j_gene: TRBJ1-4
abundance: once
d_gene: -
CDR3aa: CASSDPTGLNEKLFF
CDR3nt: TGTGCCAGCAGTGATCCAACAGGCCTAAATGAAAAACTGTTTTTT

v_gene: TRBV3-1
j_gene: TRBJ2-5
abundance: once
d_gene: -
CDR3aa: CASSQEGRGTQYF
CDR3nt: TGTGCCAGCAGCCAAGAAGGCCGGGGGACCCAGTACTTC

v_gene: TRBV7-2
j_gene: TRBJ1-2
abundance: -
d_gene: -
CDR3aa: CASSPQSEYYGYTF
CDR3nt: TGTGCCAGCAGCCCACAGAGCGAATACTATGGCTACACCTTC

v_gene: TRBV6-5
j_gene: TRBJ1-1
abundance: -
d_gene: -
CDR3aa: CASTLATGNTEAFF
CDR3nt: TGTGCCAGCACCTTAGCGACGGGCAACACTGAAGCTTTCTTT

v_gene: TRBV2
j_gene: TRBJ2-1
abundance: -
d_gene: -
CDR3aa: CASSEGEEAAYNEQFF
CDR3nt: TGTGCCAGCAGTGAGGGGGAGGAGGCGGCCTACAATGAGCAGTTCTTC

v_gene: TRBV2
j_gene: TRBJ2-1
abundance: -
d_gene: -
CDR3aa: CASILRASYDEQFF
CDR3nt: TGTGCCAGCATACTTAGAGCCTCGTATGATGAGCAGTTCTTC

v_gene: TRBV18
j_gene: TRBJ2-7
abundance: -
d_gene: -
CDR3aa: CASSPSGDEQYF
CDR3nt: TGTGCCAGCTCACCTTCAGGGGACGAGCAGTACTTC

v_gene: TRBV6-5
j_gene: TRBJ2-3
abundance: -
d_gene: -
CDR3aa: CASSYSDQGPSTDTQYF
CDR3nt: TGTGCCAGCAGTTACTCGGATCAGGGCCCCAGCACAGATACGCAGTATTTT

v_gene: TRBV5-4
j_gene: TRBJ2-3
abundance: -
d_gene: -
CDR3aa: CASSQETDTQYF
CDR3nt: TGTGCCAGCAGCCAGGAGACAGATACGCAGTATTTT

v_gene: TRBV6-6
j_gene: TRBJ1-1
abundance: -
d_gene: -
CDR3aa: CAIGQIGEAFF
CDR3nt: TGTGCCATTGGACAGATTGGTGAAGCTTTCTTT

v_gene: TRBV7-6
j_gene: TRBJ2-2
abundance: -
d_gene: TRBD2
CDR3aa: CASSSSGGNTGELFF
CDR3nt: TGTGCCAGCAGCTCAAGCGGGGGAAACACCGGGGAGCTGTTTTTT

v_gene: TRBV7-3
j_gene: TRBJ2-7
abundance: -
d_gene: -
CDR3aa: CASSVRRGGGQYF
CDR3nt: TGTGCCAGCAGCGTCCGGAGAGGGGGGGGGCAGTACTTC

v_gene: TRBV3-1
j_gene: TRBJ2-7
abundance: -
d_gene: TRBD1
CDR3aa: CASSHTGVPYEQYF
CDR3nt: TGTGCCAGCAGCCACACAGGGGTACCCTACGAGCAGTACTTC